This T cell receptor (beta chain) is drawn from a study of T cell repertoires in cytomegalovirus infection. Study-wide context: Matching HLA type and CMV infection were both indicated by public TCR beta signatures.

This clonotype was recorded at least ten times. Its antigen is undetermined. Study-wide findings and caveats: Within the response measured ex vivo, HLA-C-restricted CMV-specific TCR beta clonotypes were dominant.

One entry per CDR3 protein results from TCRdb running MiXCR on the reads. The table includes 490,000 or so distinct CDR3 sequences, over 9% detected once. Germline-derived CDR1 and CDR2 are DFQATT and SNEGSKA (reference sequence). Between the trimmed V and J ends, which lost 5 bases and 5 bases, there was a span of 18 bases. The CDR3 is made up of 15 amino acids. The sample taken for sequencing was PBMCs. This sequence originates from a human donor in good health (CMV status not recorded). Some clones in this sample may be carry-over from other donors' samples. The chain links TRBV20-1 to TRBJ2-2; D ambiguous. The CDR3 is CSARAWTPDTGELFF. The CDR3 DNA reads as TGCAGTGCTCGCGCCTGGACGCCCGATACCGGGGAGCTGTTTTTT.